The clone carrying this T cell receptor beta chain was counted between two and nine times. No antigen is known for it. This entry belongs to a study of T-cell memory formation after mild COVID-19. Study-level background: TCR clusters were largely donor specific. General study findings and limits: Later expanders leaned CD4+, whereas day 15 to 85 contracting clones were balanced CD4/CD8. Whether second-wave clones peaking at day 37 were SARS-CoV-2 specific went unconfirmed.

Constant-segment primers were used for 5'RACE, and the resulting TCR alpha and TCR beta cDNA libraries carried sample barcodes and UMIs. TCRdb reprocessed the 5' RACE reads with MiXCR, giving one entry per CDR3 protein. Here the sample spans around 400,000 distinct CDR3 sequences, 20% to 25% being singletons. The V and J ends lost 3 bases and 4 bases, in that order; junction bases with no gene match: 14. The CDR3 runs to 17 residues. CDR1 is SGHTA, CDR2 FQGNSA, per germline. The sample consisted of PBMCs or a T cell subset sorted from them (not recorded which). The source is an adult woman who had mild COVID-19 (a few samples of this study predate the infection). Cell type and time point are not known. The chain employs TRBV7-2 and TRBJ1-1, with TRBD1 identical over 7 bases. The CDR3 loop is CASSFTVGNRGGTEAFF. The CDR3, as DNA: TGTGCCAGCAGCTTTACCGTAGGGAACAGGGGTGGCACTGAAGCTTTCTTT.